Here is one T cell receptor beta chain with its context. The V gene end was trimmed by 6 bases and the J gene end by 8 bases; junction bases not matched to a gene: 10. CDR3 length: 15 amino acids. Germline-derived CDR1 and CDR2 are MNHEY and SVGAGI. In the authors' methods: From reference gene primer amplification, estimates of nucleated cell counts were derived. Only in-frame clones appear in the TCRdb table, and some are missing; sequencing was by immunoSEQ multiplex PCR. V and J calls and clone size are as listed in that table; D and trimming were resolved from the DNA. Of 150,000 to 180,000 clones in the sample, nearly 80% were seen once. The data were obtained in a study of blood T cell repertoires in COVID-19. Across the whole study: Samples came from the United States, Italy and Spain, spanning acute and convalescent COVID-19. Nucleic acid was either cDNA or gDNA, and it came from T cells, B-cell-depleted T cells, or PBMCs.

The source of this sequence is an elderly man with acute or convalescent COVID-19. The chain combines TRBV6-5 with TRBJ1-4; 9 bases agree with TRBD1. The source material was peripheral blood. This CDR3 is CASSGDRVRREKLFF. The CDR3 nucleotides read TGTGCCAGCAGCGGGGACAGGGTGAGAAGGGAAAAACTGTTTTTT.